One sample yielded the 2 T cell receptor beta chains listed below, sequenced in a study of glioma-infiltrating T cells. Using RNA template, CDR3s of TCR alpha and beta were amplified with iRepertoire arm-PCR. Using its own MiXCR run on the multiplex PCR reads, TCRdb lists one record per CDR3 protein. The sample includes roughly 350,000 distinct CDR3 sequences, 41% of them seen just once. The specimen was glioma tissue, nonneoplastic brain tissue, or PBMCs (not recorded which). These receptors originate from a human donor with low-grade glioma or glioblastoma, undergoing nonglioma brain surgery, or in good health (not recorded which).

With regard to this clonotype: A much larger clone sits a single nucleotide away, making a read error possible. CDR3 residues: CASSEQQGGSQPQHF. In DNA form, the CDR3 reads TGTGCCAGCAGTGAACAACAGGGTGGCAGTCAGCCCCAGCATTTT. This rearrangement joins TRBV28 to TRBJ1-5; D may be TRBD1 (6 bases). Trimming stripped 5 bases from V and 6 bases from J, with 17 bases between. The V gene's germline CDR1 is MDHEN and CDR2 SYDVKM. CDR3 length equals 15 residues.

The chain couples TRBV5-1 to TRBJ2-1; 9 nucleotides align to TRBD2. CDR1 and CDR2 (germline): SGHRS, YFSETQ. V dropped 4 bases and J dropped 5; count of bases not matched to a gene: 4. This CDR3 is built from 14 residues. The CDR3 region is CASSDWTSDNEQFF. Written as DNA, the CDR3 is TGCGCCAGCAGCGATTGGACTAGCGACAATGAGCAGTTCTTC.